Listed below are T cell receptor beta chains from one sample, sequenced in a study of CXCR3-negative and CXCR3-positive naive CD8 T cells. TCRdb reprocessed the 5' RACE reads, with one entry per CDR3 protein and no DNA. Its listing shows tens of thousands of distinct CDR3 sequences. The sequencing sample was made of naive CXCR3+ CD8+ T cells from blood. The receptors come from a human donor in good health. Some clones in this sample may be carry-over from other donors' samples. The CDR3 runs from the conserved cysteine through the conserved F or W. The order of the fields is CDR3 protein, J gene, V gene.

CDR3aa: CASSHSGQGNTEAFF
j_gene: TRBJ1-1
v_gene: TRBV7-9

CDR3aa: CASSLNRVYNEQFF
j_gene: TRBJ2-1
v_gene: TRBV5-6

CDR3aa: CASSYSGGETQYF
j_gene: TRBJ2-5
v_gene: TRBV6-5

CDR3aa: CASSYVTGSILRGYTF
j_gene: TRBJ1-2
v_gene: TRBV6-2/TRBV6-3

CDR3aa: CASSHLYSIGSNEQFF
j_gene: TRBJ2-1
v_gene: TRBV3-1

CDR3aa: CASSRVLIETQYF
j_gene: TRBJ2-5
v_gene: TRBV12-3/TRBV12-4

CDR3aa: CASSSTGEEQYF
j_gene: TRBJ2-7
v_gene: TRBV28

CDR3aa: CASSQDSGTGHNEQFF
j_gene: TRBJ2-1
v_gene: TRBV4-3

CDR3aa: CASGHETGVNEQFF
j_gene: TRBJ2-1
v_gene: TRBV5-1

CDR3aa: CASSFAGQPPNEQFF
j_gene: TRBJ2-1
v_gene: TRBV27

CDR3aa: CASSLGREGFTDRQYF
j_gene: TRBJ2-3
v_gene: TRBV28

CDR3aa: CSVEEEEQYEQYF
j_gene: TRBJ2-7
v_gene: TRBV29-1

CDR3aa: CASSVKVYEQYF
j_gene: TRBJ2-7
v_gene: TRBV2

CDR3aa: CASSLNEGATSEAFF
j_gene: TRBJ1-1
v_gene: TRBV6-5

CDR3aa: CASSVGGYPGEQYF
j_gene: TRBJ2-7
v_gene: TRBV9

CDR3aa: CASSQQLGQGNNEQFF
j_gene: TRBJ2-1
v_gene: TRBV4-1

CDR3aa: CASSQDRGSYEQYF
j_gene: TRBJ2-7
v_gene: TRBV4-1

CDR3aa: CASSYVSGRQPQHF
j_gene: TRBJ1-5
v_gene: TRBV6-2/TRBV6-3

CDR3aa: CASSKWGASTDTQYF
j_gene: TRBJ2-3
v_gene: TRBV6-2/TRBV6-3

CDR3aa: CATQDRASYNEQFF
j_gene: TRBJ2-1
v_gene: TRBV7-8

CDR3aa: CSVVGRSTGPTDTQYF
j_gene: TRBJ2-3
v_gene: TRBV29-1

CDR3aa: CASSEAGSNQPQHF
j_gene: TRBJ1-5
v_gene: TRBV25-1

CDR3aa: CASSWTREQFF
j_gene: TRBJ2-1
v_gene: TRBV5-6

CDR3aa: CASSERVSGHLNEQFF
j_gene: TRBJ2-1
v_gene: TRBV6-4

CDR3aa: CATSPRGQGPDEQFF
j_gene: TRBJ2-1
v_gene: TRBV15

CDR3aa: CASSQAVSFSGQSTDTQYF
j_gene: TRBJ2-3
v_gene: TRBV4-3

CDR3aa: CASSQEKGRGLYYEQYF
j_gene: TRBJ2-7
v_gene: TRBV14

CDR3aa: CASSHSGRYSEQYF
j_gene: TRBJ2-7
v_gene: TRBV5-4

CDR3aa: CASSLKWGSYEQYF
j_gene: TRBJ2-7
v_gene: TRBV27

CDR3aa: CASSLRARVQYF
j_gene: TRBJ2-4
v_gene: TRBV28

CDR3aa: CSARRTGDTEAFF
j_gene: TRBJ1-1
v_gene: TRBV20-1

CDR3aa: CASSSRGGDTGELFF
j_gene: TRBJ2-2
v_gene: TRBV2

CDR3aa: CASSPRDDYYEQYF
j_gene: TRBJ2-7
v_gene: TRBV19

CDR3aa: CASSFMTGVYEQYF
j_gene: TRBJ2-7
v_gene: TRBV12-3/TRBV12-4

CDR3aa: CASGRTGEGYTIYF
j_gene: TRBJ1-3
v_gene: TRBV7-2

CDR3aa: CASSTTGGAAEAFF
j_gene: TRBJ1-1
v_gene: TRBV5-1

CDR3aa: CASSLARDSETTTNTGELFF
j_gene: TRBJ2-2
v_gene: TRBV7-8

CDR3aa: CASSFSDSSHYYEQYF
j_gene: TRBJ2-7
v_gene: TRBV28

CDR3aa: CAWSGVTYEQYF
j_gene: TRBJ2-7
v_gene: TRBV30

CDR3aa: CATRKGQSSYNSPLHF
j_gene: TRBJ1-6
v_gene: TRBV5-1

CDR3aa: CASSYSSGAYSYEQYF
j_gene: TRBJ2-7
v_gene: TRBV6-6

CDR3aa: CASTTGTAYEQYF
j_gene: TRBJ2-7
v_gene: TRBV12-3/TRBV12-4

CDR3aa: CASRGGVTGELFF
j_gene: TRBJ2-2
v_gene: TRBV2

CDR3aa: CSLHLGGGRNIQYF
j_gene: TRBJ2-4
v_gene: TRBV20-1

CDR3aa: CASSGMVVGGTGELFF
j_gene: TRBJ2-2
v_gene: TRBV2

CDR3aa: CASSQGGAAAGSYEQYF
j_gene: TRBJ2-7
v_gene: TRBV4-2

CDR3aa: CASSAYGTSYEQYF
j_gene: TRBJ2-7
v_gene: TRBV14

CDR3aa: CASSFGEGQESYEQYF
j_gene: TRBJ2-7
v_gene: TRBV7-6